The next 27 T cell receptor beta chains were all read from a single sample in a study of blood T cell repertoires in COVID-19. Sequencing used immunoSEQ multiplex PCR; TCRdb keeps in-frame clones, though not all of them. The table includes some 150,000 clones, roughly 88% detected once. The specimen sequenced was PBMCs or T cells enriched from blood (not recorded which). These receptors were obtained from a man aged 50 to 60 who had recovered from COVID-19.

This clone came up once. The chain joins TRBV29-1 to TRBJ1-2, with no clear D. V lost 6 bases to trimming and J lost 0 bases, with 14 bases between them. Per the germline V gene, CDR1 is SQVTM and CDR2 is ANQGSEA. This CDR3 is built from 14 residues. CDR3 region: CSVLGADTNYGYTF. The CDR3, as DNA: TGCAGCGTCTTGGGAGCGGATACTAACTATGGCTACACCTTC.

This chain links TRBV5-1 with TRBJ2-2; TRBD2 might be the D (6 bases). CDR3 size: 15 residues. Germline V lookup: CDR1 SGHRS, CDR2 YFSETQ. V gave up 1 base and J gave up 6 bases, with 13 bases separating them. The CDR3 spells CASSLMEGLAGELFF. The CDR3 DNA sequence: TGCGCCAGCAGCTTGATGGAGGGTTTGGCCGGGGAGCTGTTTTTT.

This chain joins TRBV27 and TRBJ2-7, with a weak D call TRBD2 (7 bases). Looked up from germline, CDR1 is MNHEY and CDR2 is SMNVEV (reference sequence). V was trimmed by 6 bases and J by 3 bases, leaving 18 bases between them. CDR3 size: 15 residues. The CDR3 loop reads CASRAWGGLFYEQYF. For the CDR3, the DNA is TGTGCCAGCAGGGCTTGGGGGGGGCTTTTCTACGAGCAGTACTTC.

The genes are TRBV7-3 and TRBJ2-1; TRBD2 matches at 8 bases. The CDR3 has 15 amino acids. Losses at the gene ends were 2 bases for V and 9 bases for J; bases not matched to a gene: 9. Germline CDR1 and CDR2: SGHTA and FQGTGA. This chain's CDR3 is CASSLASGGFSEQFF. The CDR3 nucleotides read TGTGCCAGCAGCTTAGCCAGCGGGGGATTCAGTGAGCAGTTCTTC.

The V and J genes are TRBV28 and TRBJ1-1, with TRBD1 matching over 10 bases. CDR3 length: 15 amino acids. Germline-derived CDR1 and CDR2 are MDHEN and SYDVKM. Trimming cost V 5 bases and J 1 base; bases outside gene matches: 4. The CDR3 is CASSPGTGENTEAFF. CDR3 nucleotides: TGTGCCAGCAGTCCCGGGACAGGGGAGAACACTGAAGCTTTCTTT. The variable domain in full, with the rest retrieved from reference TRBV28 and TRBJ1-1, is DVKVTQSSRYLVKRTGEKVFLECVQDMDHENMFWYRQDPGLGLRLIYFSYDVKMKEKGDIPEGYSVSREKKERFSLILESASTNQTSMYLCASSPGTGENTEAFFGQGTRLTVV.

This chain joins TRBV24-1 and TRBJ1-2; the D gene is possibly TRBD1 (6 bases). CDR1 and CDR2 from the germline V gene are KGHDR and SFDVKD. The V gene lost 4 bases and the J gene lost 2 bases, with 13 bases spanning the gap. The CDR3 runs 15 residues. The CDR3 region has the DNA TGTGCCACCAGTGACCCTAACGGACAGAACTATGGCTACACCTTC. Translation gives CATSDPNGQNYGYTF.

In the case of this clone: An end of the junction differs from the germline gene, which may be a read error. The chain joins TRBV2 to TRBJ1-2; 8 positions agree with TRBD1. The CDR3 runs 14 residues. CDR1 SNHLY and CDR2 FYNNEI come from the germline V gene. The DNA of the CDR3 is TGCGTCACAGGACAGGGAGTTACAGTTAACGGCTACACCTTC. This gives the protein CVTGQGVTVNGYTF.

V is TRBV7-8 and J is TRBJ1-5; tentative D call: TRBD1 (5 bases). Trimming shortened V by 1 base and J by 7 bases, and 17 bases separated the two germline ends. The CDR3 is made up of 16 amino acids. CDR1 is SGHVS and CDR2 is FQNEAQ in the germline V gene. The DNA for the CDR3 is TGTGCCAGCAGCTTAGAAGCTTGGGGGGGTGGACAGCCCCAGCATTTT. Its protein is CASSLEAWGGGQPQHF.

The chain couples TRBV5-1 to TRBJ1-3; no firm D call. This CDR3 has 14 residues. Germline CDR1 reads SGHRS; CDR2 reads YFSETQ. V shed 4 bases and J shed 0 bases, with 8 bases lying between them. CDR3 in amino acids: CASSEQDSGNTIYF. The DNA of the CDR3 is TGCGCCAGCAGCGAGCAAGACTCTGGAAACACCATATATTTT.

The V call is TRBV2, the J call TRBJ2-5; tentatively, D is TRBD2 (6 bases). Germline V CDR1 and CDR2: SNHLY, FYNNEI. This CDR3 is built from 12 residues. Deletions cut 8 bases from V and 2 bases from J, with 9 bases between. This CDR3 reads CASGGEQETQYF. CDR3 DNA sequence: TGTGCCAGCGGAGGGGAACAAGAGACCCAGTACTTC.

This chain links TRBV6-1 with TRBJ2-1; D might be TRBD1 (6 bases). Trimming pared 2 bases from V and 3 bases from J, leaving 14 bases between. This CDR3 contains 16 residues. Germline assignment: CDR1 MNHNS and CDR2 SASEGT. The CDR3 here is CASSESGTKNYNEQFF. The CDR3 DNA is TGTGCCAGCAGTGAATCGGGGACAAAAAACTACAATGAGCAGTTCTTC.

The rearrangement joins TRBV6-5 to TRBJ1-6; maybe TRBD1 (6 bases). V was trimmed by 7 bases and J by 9 bases, leaving 16 bases between them. CDR3 size: 14 residues. The germline CDR1 and CDR2 sequences are MNHEY and SVGAGI. CDR3 in DNA: TGTGCCAGCAAAAACACAGGGCAGGGTTCACCCCTCCACTTT. Protein: CASKNTGQGSPLHF.

The rearrangement links TRBV28 to TRBJ2-7, with D maybe TRBD2 (5 bases). CDR1 and CDR2 (germline): MDHEN, SYDVKM. The CDR3 sequence is 15 residues long. Trimming shortened V by 2 bases and J by 0 bases, and 11 bases separated the two germline ends. The CDR3 loop is CASSLRGPSSYEQYF. CDR3 DNA: TGTGCCAGCAGTTTACGGGGTCCCAGCTCCTACGAGCAGTACTTC.

The chain carries TRBV15 and TRBJ2-2; D possibly corresponds to TRBD1 (5 bases). The V end lost 4 bases, the J end lost 3 bases, and 9 bases lay between the germline ends. CDR3 length: 14 residues. Per germline, CDR1 LNHNV and CDR2 YYDKDF (reference sequence). For the CDR3, the DNA is TGTGCCACCAGCATTCTAGGGGACACCGGGGAGCTGTTTTTT. Its protein product is CATSILGDTGELFF.

In its sample, this clone was seen once. The chain has TRBV27 and TRBJ1-5; the match to TRBD1 covers 7 bases. Germline trimming cut 8 bases from V and 7 bases from J; bases unmatched to any gene: 14. CDR1 is MNHEY, CDR2 SMNVEV, per germline (reference sequence). This CDR3 has 15 amino acids. The CDR3 DNA follows: TGTGCCAGCGACTCAACCGGGACAGTGATCCAGCCCCAGCATTTT. The encoded protein is CASDSTGTVIQPQHF.

The chain uses TRBV11-2 and TRBJ1-1; D unresolved. Trimming removed 7 bases from V and 3 bases from J, with 21 bases in between. The germline V gene encodes CDR1 SGHAT and CDR2 FQNNGV. The CDR3 has 16 amino acids. The CDR3 coding sequence is TGTGCCAGCACCTGGAGCGAGGGAAGGTCCTACACTGAAGCTTTCTTT. Protein sequence: CASTWSEGRSYTEAFF. The whole variable domain, remainder taken from reference TRBV11-2 and TRBJ1-1, is EAGVAQSPRYKIIEKRQSVAFWCNPISGHATLYWYQQILGQGPKLLIQFQNNGVVDDSQLPKDRFSAERLKGVDSTLKIQPAKLEDSAVYLCASTWSEGRSYTEAFFGQGTRLTVV.

This clone appeared once. This chain joins TRBV6-2 or TRBV6-3 and TRBJ2-2; 14 nucleotides line up with TRBD2. The CDR3 runs 16 residues. J lost 7 bases, V lost 5 bases, and 6 bases had no gene match. Germline V gives CDR1 MNHEY, CDR2 SVGEGT. The CDR3 protein is CASSPRLAGGLGELFF. CDR3 DNA sequence: TGTGCCAGCAGTCCACGACTAGCGGGGGGGCTCGGGGAGCTGTTTTTT.

This chain joins TRBV2 and TRBJ1-2, with D tentatively TRBD1 (6 bases). CDR3 size: 15 residues. V was cut by 3 bases and J by 4 bases, with 15 bases left in between. Germline V gene data show CDR1 as SNHLY and CDR2 as FYNNEI. The DNA for the CDR3 is TGTGCCAGCAGTGAGAGAACAGGGAACGTCTATGGCTACACCTTC. It encodes CASSERTGNVYGYTF.

The sample holds a few counts of this clone. This chain links TRBV20-1 with TRBJ1-1; D is perhaps TRBD1 (5 bases). This CDR3 contains 11 residues. From germline, CDR1 is DFQATT and CDR2 SNEGSKA (reference sequence). The V end was cut by 3 bases, the J end by 3 bases, with 5 bases between. The CDR3 coding sequence is TGCAGTGCTAGCAGGGACACTGAAGCTTTCTTT. Encoded protein: CSASRDTEAFF.

The chain links TRBV19 to TRBJ2-1; 7 bases are a match to TRBD1. The V segment lost 4 bases and the J segment 12 bases; nucleotides outside the gene matches: 6. Germline-derived CDR1 and CDR2 are LNHDA and SQIVND (reference sequence). This CDR3 is 12 amino acids long. CDR3 sequence: CASSNDRAVQFF. Here the CDR3 DNA reads TGTGCCAGTAGTAATGACAGGGCTGTGCAGTTCTTC. The whole variable domain, remainder taken from reference TRBV19 and TRBJ2-1, is DGGITQSPKYLFRKEGQNVTLSCEQNLNHDAMYWYRQDPGQGLRLIYYSQIVNDFQKGDIAEGYSVSREKKESFPLTVTSAQKNPTAFYLCASSNDRAVQFFGPGTRLTVL.

The V gene is TRBV28, the J gene TRBJ2-1; the match to TRBD1 covers 9 bases. The CDR3 is 15 amino acids. CDR1 and CDR2 (germline): MDHEN, SYDVKM. The V and J ends lost 7 bases and 1 base, in that order; junction bases with no gene match: 5. The CDR3 sequence is CASKKGQGSYNEQFF. CDR3 nucleotides: TGTGCCAGCAAAAAGGGACAGGGTTCCTACAATGAGCAGTTCTTC.

This chain joins TRBV2 and TRBJ2-2; weak D call: TRBD1 (7 bases). CDR3 length: 14 residues. V was cut by 4 bases and J by 4 bases, with 10 bases left in between. The germline V gene encodes CDR1 SNHLY and CDR2 FYNNEI. The CDR3 region is CASSVQGGTGELFF. As DNA, the CDR3 is TGTGCCAGCAGTGTTCAGGGGGGCACCGGGGAGCTGTTTTTT.

The gene calls are TRBV6-5 and TRBJ1-1; 7 bases match TRBD1. This CDR3 has 14 residues. Unmatched junction bases numbered 8, after V lost 3 bases and J lost 7 bases. Germline CDR1 and CDR2: MNHEY and SVGAGI. This chain's CDR3 is CASSYTPTGNEAFF. CDR3 sequence (DNA): TGTGCCAGCAGTTATACCCCGACAGGGAATGAAGCTTTCTTT.

J is TRBJ2-7 and V is TRBV25-1; 7 nucleotides agree with TRBD1. CDR3 length: 13 amino acids. Germline V lookup: CDR1 MGHDK, CDR2 SYGVNS. Trimming removed 7 bases from V and 5 bases from J; junction bases left unmatched: 8. The CDR3 DNA is TGTGCCAGCAAGGAGGACAGGTACCACGAGCAGTACTTC. Its protein product is CASKEDRYHEQYF.

The chain has TRBV25-1 and TRBJ1-4, with D tentatively TRBD1 (6 bases). The CDR3 length is 18 residues. Germline assignment: CDR1 MGHDK and CDR2 SYGVNS. The ends were cut back, 2 bases at V and 8 bases at J, with 24 bases in the middle. Written as DNA, the CDR3 is TGTGCCAGCAGTGAAGGGATCTCGAGGGGGGGGCGGCGAGAAAAACTGTTTTTT. It translates to CASSEGISRGGRREKLFF.

This sequence joins TRBV18 and TRBJ1-6, with TRBD1 as a possible D gene (5 bases). Trimming took off 2 bases at V and 9 bases at J, with 14 bases between the two ends. The length of the CDR3 is 15 residues. Germline V gene lookup returns CDR1 KGHSH and CDR2 LQKENI. The CDR3 spells CASSPGSGVTSPLHF. The DNA of the CDR3 is TGTGCCAGCTCACCAGGGTCGGGGGTTACTTCACCCCTCCACTTT.

This chain connects TRBV28 to TRBJ1-3; 8 bases agree with TRBD1. This CDR3 spans 15 amino acids. Germline values: CDR1 MDHEN, CDR2 SYDVKM. J was trimmed by 4 bases and V by 5 bases; bases with no gene match: 7. CDR3: CASSATGTGGNTIYF. The CDR3, as DNA: TGTGCCAGCAGTGCGACAGGGACAGGCGGAAACACCATATATTTT.